There are a few counts of the clone carrying this T cell receptor (beta chain). The antigen remains unidentified. As it was prepared, the TCRbeta library received unique molecular identifiers. TCRdb processed the PCR reads anew with MiXCR; each CDR3 protein has one entry. The sample holds hundreds of thousands of distinct CDR3 sequences; under 15% are singletons and the top ten take approximately 2%. These data belong to a study of T-cell reconstitution after alpha-beta-depleted transplantation in children. General observations from the study: The main origin of T-cell counts and diversity one year after transplant was newly produced T cells. Reportedly, only several hundred clones from non-depleted graft cells drove alpha-beta T-cell counts at about two months.

The clonotype comes from a male patient younger than 18 who had a stem cell transplant for acute myeloid leukemia, so the T cells may come from the graft donor. The source material was PBMCs, mostly from graft donor cells, sampled 360 days after TCRalphabeta/CD19-depleted stem cell transplant.

CDR3: CASSLGVGLTYEQYF. In nucleotides, the CDR3 is TGTGCCAGCAGCTTAGGGGTAGGGTTAACCTACGAGCAGTACTTC. The rearrangement uses TRBV11-2 and TRBJ2-7; D gene uncertain. This CDR3 is 15 amino acids long. Germline CDR1 reads SGHAT; CDR2 reads FQNNGV. Trimming left V 1 base short and J 2 bases short, with 12 bases between. Together with reference TRBV11-2 and TRBJ2-7, the CDR3 gives the full variable domain: EAGVAQSPRYKIIEKRQSVAFWCNPISGHATLYWYQQILGQGPKLLIQFQNNGVVDDSQLPKDRFSAERLKGVDSTLKIQPAKLEDSAVYLCASSLGVGLTYEQYFGPGTRLTVT.